This TCR beta chain was found in a study of T cell responses to AZD1222 COVID-19 vaccine. Combined were second doses at about 4 or about 12 weeks. Notes on the study in general: CD4 TCRs associated with vaccination spanned spike, dominating at 160-218 and 743-854. Two doses of AZD1222 preceded a rise in Spike-specific TCR breadth and depth. Donors skewed white British and female; clonal diversity was possibly underestimated.

The germline gives CDR1 SQVTM, CDR2 ANQGSEA. Trimming took 3 bases from V and 3 from J, leaving 8 bases between them. CDR3 size: 12 residues. In its sample, this clone was seen a few times. Its target is unknown. Sequenced by immunoSEQ multiplex PCR; TCRdb stores in-frame clones only, minus some. This sample has 95,000 to 150,000 clones; 86% occur once, and the top ten carry 2.5% to 3.5%. The sequencing used peripheral blood, collected 28 days after the second AZD1222 dose. The clonotype was recovered from an adult who received the AZD1222 COVID-19 vaccine. The chain joins TRBV29-1 to TRBJ1-2; tentative D call: TRBD1 (5 bases). The CDR3 loop reads CSVEHRYYGYTF. CDR3 in DNA: TGCAGCGTTGAGCACAGGTACTATGGCTACACCTTC.